This T cell receptor (beta chain) was sequenced during a study of T cell responses to AZD1222 COVID-19 vaccine. Study observations and caveats: Once two AZD1222 doses were given, Spike-specific TCR breadth and depth went up. Females outnumbered males among donors, who were mostly white British; clonal diversity was possibly underestimated. Among vaccine-associated CD4 TCRs, coverage spanned spike, with dominance at 160-218 and 743-854.

Details on this clone: Its antigen is unidentified.

Measured with immunoSEQ multiplex PCR; TCRdb has only the in-frame clones, and not every one. Of roughly 120,000 clones in the sample, 85% are singletons; the top ten hold 3.5% to 5.5%. Second-dose schedules of about 4 or about 12 weeks were combined. Material: peripheral blood, obtained 28 days after the second AZD1222 dose. The sequence derives from an adult who received the AZD1222 COVID-19 vaccine.

Here the CDR3 DNA reads TGTGCCAGTAGTATGGGACAGGGGGCGAGGGAGCAGTACTTC. Its protein is CASSMGQGAREQYF. The chain recombines TRBV19 with TRBJ2-7; 12 bases agree with TRBD1. The length of the CDR3 is 14 residues. Per the germline V gene, CDR1 is LNHDA and CDR2 is SQIVND (reference sequence). The V gene end was trimmed by 3 bases and the J gene end by 7 bases; junction bases not matched to a gene: 4.